One and the same sample provided the 16 T cell receptor beta chains below, sequenced in a study of blood T cells in healthy people across ages. Then a second PCR, running about 7 to 11 cycles, was carried out with a sample-barcoded 5' primer and a J-beta primer mix. TCRdb used MiXCR to reprocess the 5' RACE reads, holding one entry per CDR3 protein. This repertoire shows about a million distinct CDR3 sequences, just over 50% found once; its top ten account for around 21%. What was sequenced was blood. All receptors derive from a woman aged 55-75 years in good health.

This clonotype was picked up a small number of times. V gene TRBV3-1 combines with J gene TRBJ2-7; 11 bases map to TRBD2. Germline CDR1 and CDR2: LGHDT and YNNKEL (reference sequence). The CDR3 contains 15 residues. After removal of 3 bases from V and 4 bases from J, the junction contained 5 bases not matched to a gene. CDR3 in amino acids: CASSHSGRAVYEQYF. The CDR3 region has the DNA TGTGCCAGCAGCCATAGCGGGAGGGCCGTGTACGAGCAGTACTTC.

This clonotype occurred many times. The rearrangement links TRBV12-3 or TRBV12-4 to TRBJ2-7, with D possibly called TRBD1 or TRBD2 (5 bases each). CDR3 length: 14 amino acids. Trimming took 6 bases from V and 0 from J, leaving 12 bases between them. Here the CDR3 DNA reads TGTGCCAGCAGCCGAGGGACCGGCTCCTACGAGCAGTACTTC. Translation gives CASSRGTGSYEQYF.

This clonotype was seen only a few times. This chain links TRBV28 with TRBJ1-4, with D uncertain. Looked up from germline, CDR1 is MDHEN and CDR2 is SYDVKM. The V gene lost 4 bases and the J gene lost 6 bases, with 24 bases spanning the gap. This CDR3 is 18 amino acids long. The DNA for the CDR3 is TGTGCCAGCAGTTCTTGGCCAATAGGGTCCTTAAAAGATGAAAAACTGTTTTTT. Translation: CASSSWPIGSLKDEKLFF.

The sample holds many counts of this clonotype. This chain uses TRBV4-2 with TRBJ2-5, with D possibly TRBD2 on 6 matching bases. Germline loops: CDR1 LGHNA, CDR2 YNFKEQ. The CDR3 spans 15 residues. Trimming left V 4 bases short and J 7 bases short, with 19 bases between. This CDR3 is CASSPGGTYDGTQYF. The CDR3 bases are TGTGCCAGCAGCCCAGGCGGGACTTACGACGGGACCCAGTACTTC.

This chain uses TRBV20-1 with TRBJ2-1, with no clear D. With 3 bases removed from V and 2 bases from J, the gap between germline ends came to 8 bases. The V gene's germline CDR1 is DFQATT and CDR2 SNEGSKA (reference sequence). This CDR3 is 13 amino acids long. CDR3 region: CSASRVAYNEQFF. The CDR3 nucleotides are TGCAGTGCTAGTCGCGTAGCCTACAATGAGCAGTTCTTC.

This chain joins TRBV29-1 and TRBJ2-3; possibly TRBD1 for D (6 bases). Germline V lookup: CDR1 SQVTM, CDR2 ANQGSEA. The CDR3 spans 11 residues. Trimming shortened V by 8 bases and J by 5 bases, and 11 bases separated the two germline ends. The chain's CDR3 is CSMTGGDTQYF. In DNA, the CDR3 is TGCAGCATGACAGGTGGAGATACGCAGTATTTT.

In this sample, this clonotype turned up a few times. J is TRBJ2-7 and V is TRBV7-9; D unclear. Looked up from germline, CDR1 is SEHNR and CDR2 is FQNEAQ (reference sequence). The CDR3 sequence is 16 residues long. V was clipped by 1 base and J by 3 bases, with 16 bases between them. The CDR3 is CASSLDILGSSYEQYF. The CDR3 DNA sequence: TGTGCCAGCAGCTTAGATATTCTGGGGTCTAGCTACGAGCAGTACTTC.

J is TRBJ2-7 and V is TRBV11-3, with a tentative D call TRBD2 (5 bases). The CDR3 covers 13 residues. The germline V gene has CDR1 SGHNT and CDR2 YENEEA. Trimming took 5 bases from V and 6 from J, leaving 14 bases between them. CDR3 sequence: CASSPDLTSEQYF. The CDR3, as DNA: TGTGCCAGCAGCCCGGACTTAACAAGCGAGCAGTACTTC.

The chain has TRBV28 and TRBJ2-3; 7 nucleotides match TRBD1. The CDR3 is made up of 14 amino acids. V shed 10 bases, J shed 3 bases, and the junction held 10 bases outside the gene matches. The germline V gene has CDR1 MDHEN and CDR2 SYDVKM. CDR3 sequence: CATGPAGGTDTQYF. Here the CDR3 DNA reads TGTGCCACCGGGCCGGCAGGGGGAACAGATACGCAGTATTTT.

The chain carries TRBV20-1 and TRBJ2-1; perhaps TRBD2 as D (5 bases). The CDR3 is 17 residues long. V shed 4 bases and J shed 3 bases, with 22 bases lying between them. Germline CDR1 is DFQATT and CDR2 is SNEGSKA (reference sequence). DNA of the CDR3: TGCAGTGCTACCGAAGCCAGCCCCCGGGGAATCTACAATGAGCAGTTCTTC. Protein sequence: CSATEASPRGIYNEQFF.

The rearrangement joins TRBV7-9 to TRBJ2-3; D is unresolved. The CDR3 is made up of 17 amino acids. Germline assignment: CDR1 SEHNR and CDR2 FQNEAQ (reference sequence). V was trimmed by 5 bases and J by 0 bases, leaving 18 bases between them. In DNA form, the CDR3 reads TGTGCCAGCAGCCCGATCTTAGGAATTGCTAGCACAGATACGCAGTATTTT. Translating it yields CASSPILGIASTDTQYF.

The chain joins TRBV25-1 to TRBJ2-1; 8 nucleotides agree with TRBD2. CDR1 and CDR2 (germline): MGHDK, SYGVNS. The CDR3 loop spans 14 amino acids. V shed 7 bases and J 7 bases; nucleotides not matched to a gene: 9. CDR3 protein: CASNTGTSLNEQFF. DNA for the CDR3: TGTGCCAGCAACACCGGGACTAGTTTAAATGAGCAGTTCTTC.

In this sample, this clonotype turned up a few times. This chain links TRBV3-1 with TRBJ2-2; a weak D match, TRBD1 (5 bases). CDR3 length: 16 residues. Per the germline V gene, CDR1 is LGHDT and CDR2 is YNNKEL (reference sequence). V lost 0 bases and J lost 5, with 13 bases in between. The CDR3 sequence is CASSQDTVAGTGELFF. The CDR3 bases are TGTGCCAGCAGCCAAGATACGGTAGCAGGGACCGGGGAGCTGTTTTTT. The complete variable domain, with remaining parts taken from reference TRBV3-1 and TRBJ2-2, reads DTAVSQTPKYLVTQMGNDKSIKCEQNLGHDTMYWYKQDSKKFLKIMFSYNNKELIINETVPNRFSPKSPDKAHLNLHINSLELGDSAVYFCASSQDTVAGTGELFFGEGSRLTVL.

J is TRBJ2-1 and V is TRBV5-6; no clear D gene. Germline CDR1 reads SGHDT; CDR2 reads YYEEEE. This CDR3 comprises 14 residues. With 2 bases removed from V and 12 bases from J, the gap between germline ends came to 18 bases. CDR3: CASSFLSKRVLQFF. CDR3 coding DNA: TGTGCCAGCAGCTTCCTTTCTAAACGTGTCCTGCAGTTCTTC.

This clonotype has a handful of counts. The chain employs TRBV7-6 and TRBJ2-3, with D maybe TRBD2 (6 bases). The V and J ends lost 1 base and 0 bases respectively, with 8 bases between them. In germline, CDR1 is SGHVS, CDR2 FNYEAQ. This CDR3 contains 15 residues. CDR3 loop: CASSLEGTSTDTQYF. The CDR3 region has the DNA TGTGCCAGCAGCTTAGAAGGGACTAGCACAGATACGCAGTATTTT.

This clonotype was counted between two and nine times. The chain links TRBV5-1 to TRBJ2-1; 8 bases are a match to TRBD2. Unmatched junction bases numbered 8, after V lost 0 bases and J lost 6 bases. The CDR3 runs 16 residues. Germline values: CDR1 SGHRS, CDR2 YFSETQ. CDR3 nucleotides: TGCGCCAGCAGCTTGGCCGTAACGGGAGGGCCCAATGAGCAGTTCTTC. This gives the protein CASSLAVTGGPNEQFF.